The 11 T cell receptor beta chains in this list originate from one sample, sequenced in a study of shared clonotypes between healthy human individuals. Some clones are missing from TCRdb's copy, which holds only in-frame ones; the method was immunoSEQ multiplex PCR. The profile shows approximately 640,000 clones, 80% to 95% of them singletons. The sequenced sample consisted of memory CD8+ T cells from PBMCs. The subset is: CD45RO+ cells pooled with CCR7-negative TemRA cells. These receptors all come from a man between 18 and 29 years old in good health. Some clones in this sample may be carry-over from other donors' samples.

The rearrangement joins TRBV10-1 to TRBJ2-5; D is perhaps TRBD2 (5 bases). Germline CDR1 and CDR2: WNHNN and SYGVQD (reference sequence). V lost 6 bases, J lost 5 bases, and 13 bases lay in between. The CDR3 loop spans 13 amino acids. The CDR3 reads CASSAGIMETQYF. The CDR3 region has the DNA TGCGCCAGCAGCGCCGGGATAATGGAGACCCAGTACTTC.

The chain recombines TRBV14 with TRBJ1-2, with 9 bases matching TRBD1. This CDR3 has 12 residues. The J segment lost 4 bases and the V segment lost 6 bases, leaving 0 bases of the junction unmatched. Germline V gives CDR1 SGHDN, CDR2 FVKESK. This CDR3 reads CASRDRGYGYTF. As DNA, the CDR3 is TGTGCCAGCAGGGACAGGGGCTATGGCTACACCTTC.

The chain is built from TRBV19 and TRBJ1-5; D call uncertain. Germline CDR1 is LNHDA and CDR2 is SQIVND (reference sequence). The CDR3 extends over 15 amino acids. Deletions cut 1 base from V and 0 bases from J, with 7 bases between. The CDR3 is CASSIVPTSNQPQHF. CDR3 in DNA: TGTGCCAGTAGTATAGTTCCCACTAGCAATCAGCCCCAGCATTTT.

The chain combines TRBV5-5 with TRBJ2-1; 9 nucleotides line up with TRBD2. CDR1 is SGHKS and CDR2 is YYEKEE in the germline V gene (reference sequence). The CDR3 loop spans 15 amino acids. The trim removed 3 bases at V and 2 bases at J, leaving 3 bases unmatched. CDR3 amino acids: CASSSGLAAYNEQFF. The DNA of the CDR3 is TGTGCCAGCAGCTCGGGACTAGCAGCCTACAATGAGCAGTTCTTC.

This clone was seen a few times. Additional DNA sequences in this sample encode the identical CDR3. The rearrangement uses TRBV9 and TRBJ1-1; possibly TRBD1 for D (6 bases). This CDR3 comprises 14 residues. Trimming took off 0 bases at V and 4 bases at J, with 10 bases between the two ends. Germline CDR1 reads SGDLS; CDR2 reads YYNGEE. The CDR3 spells CASSVGGLGTEAFF. The CDR3 DNA sequence: TGTGCCAGCAGCGTAGGGGGGCTAGGCACTGAAGCTTTCTTT.

This clone came up a few times. The V gene is TRBV10-3, the J gene TRBJ2-3; the D gene is possibly TRBD2 (5 bases). The germline V and J ends were trimmed by 2 bases and 2 bases, with 11 bases remaining between them. The germline CDR1 and CDR2 sequences are ENHRY and SYGVKD. The CDR3 totals 15 residues. The DNA of the CDR3 is TGTGCCATCAGTGAGCGTCAGCGGTTCACAGATACGCAGTATTTT. It translates to CAISERQRFTDTQYF.

The rearrangement links TRBV7-9 to TRBJ2-3, with a possible D match to TRBD1 (6 bases). V dropped 5 bases and J dropped 1 base, with 10 bases sitting between them. The CDR3 is 14 amino acids. Germline assignment: CDR1 SEHNR and CDR2 FQNEAQ (reference sequence). This CDR3 is CASSRQDRTDTQYF. The CDR3 DNA reads as TGTGCCAGCAGCCGACAGGATCGCACAGATACGCAGTATTTT.

This clone was seen more than once but under ten times. The V call is TRBV7-6, the J call TRBJ1-1, with 7 bases fitting TRBD1. After removal of 5 bases from V and 1 base from J, the junction contained 4 bases not matched to a gene. Looked up from germline, CDR1 is SGHVS and CDR2 is FNYEAQ. The CDR3 has 14 amino acids. The CDR3 DNA sequence: TGTGCCAGCAGCCCCCGGACAGGGAACACTGAAGCTTTCTTT. Translated: CASSPRTGNTEAFF.

This clone was seen only once. The rearrangement joins TRBV4-3 to TRBJ2-1, with D possibly being TRBD1 (5 bases). The CDR3 totals 15 residues. Germline V gene lookup returns CDR1 LGHNA and CDR2 YSLEER. V shed 4 bases and J shed 7 bases, with 17 bases lying between them. The CDR3 sequence: CASSPFSGWVNEQFF. In DNA form, the CDR3 reads TGCGCCAGCAGCCCCTTCTCAGGGTGGGTTAATGAGCAGTTCTTC.

The V and J genes are TRBV19 and TRBJ2-7; D may be TRBD2 (6 bases). In germline, CDR1 is LNHDA, CDR2 SQIVND (reference sequence). This CDR3 has 15 amino acids. V lost 0 bases, J lost 6 bases, and 15 bases lay in between. The CDR3 loop reads CASSIDLQPGGEQYF. The CDR3 DNA sequence: TGTGCCAGTAGTATAGATCTTCAGCCCGGGGGCGAGCAGTACTTC.

This chain links TRBV27 with TRBJ2-2; 10 bases are a match to TRBD1. Unmatched junction bases numbered 5, after V lost 1 base and J lost 3 bases. This CDR3 is 17 amino acids long. The germline V gene encodes CDR1 MNHEY and CDR2 SMNVEV (reference sequence). The CDR3 protein is CASSLLSTGGDTGELFF. CDR3 DNA: TGTGCCAGCAGTTTATTATCGACAGGGGGCGACACCGGGGAGCTGTTTTTT.